This TCR beta chain was profiled in a study of T-cell memory formation after mild COVID-19. General observations from the study: Certain responding clones were present in pre-infection memory, suggesting participation of cross-reactive memory.

Trimming cost V 4 bases and J 6 bases; bases outside gene matches: 6. The CDR3 has 14 amino acids. CDR1 is SGHRS, CDR2 YFSETQ, per germline. With constant-segment primers, 5'RACE yielded cDNA libraries of TCR alpha and TCR beta that carried sample barcodes and UMIs. TCRdb recomputed calls from the 5' RACE reads with MiXCR, one row per CDR3 protein. The table has 250,000 to 300,000 distinct CDR3 sequences, around 15% seen once. This clonotype was seen a handful of times. No antigen is known for it. The chain combines TRBV5-1 with TRBJ2-2; 7 bases align to TRBD2. Sequenced material: PBMCs or a T cell subset sorted from them (not recorded which). This TCR came from a man aged 18 to 35 who had mild COVID-19 (a few samples of this study predate the infection). Cell type and time point are not known. Here the CDR3 DNA reads TGCGCCAGCAGCACCGGGGGGTTCGCCGGGGAGCTGTTTTTT. This encodes CASSTGGFAGELFF. The full variable domain, completed using reference TRBV5-1 and TRBJ2-2, is KAGVTQTPRYLIKTRGQQVTLSCSPISGHRSVSWYQQTPGQGLQFLFEYFSETQRNKGNFPGRFSGRQFSNSRSEMNVSTLELGDSALYLCASSTGGFAGELFFGEGSRLTVL.